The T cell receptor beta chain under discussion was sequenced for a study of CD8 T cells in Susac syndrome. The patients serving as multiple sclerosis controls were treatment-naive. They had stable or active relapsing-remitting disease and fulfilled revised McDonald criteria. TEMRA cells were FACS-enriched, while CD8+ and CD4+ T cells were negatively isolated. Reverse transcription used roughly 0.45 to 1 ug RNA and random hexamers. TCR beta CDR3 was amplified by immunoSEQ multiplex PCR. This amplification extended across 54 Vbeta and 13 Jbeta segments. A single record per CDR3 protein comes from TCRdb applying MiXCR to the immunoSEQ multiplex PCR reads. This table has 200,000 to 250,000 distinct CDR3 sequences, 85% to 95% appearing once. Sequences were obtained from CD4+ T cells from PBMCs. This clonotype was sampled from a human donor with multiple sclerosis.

The CDR3 loop is CASSDALGLANEQFF. As DNA, the CDR3 is TGTGCCAGCAGCGACGCCCTGGGACTAGCGAATGAGCAGTTCTTC. The gene calls are TRBV5-4 and TRBJ2-1, with 10 bases fitting TRBD2. Looked up from germline, CDR1 is SGHNT and CDR2 is YYREEE (reference sequence). V lost 4 bases to trimming and J lost 7 bases; unmatched junction nucleotides: 8. This CDR3 has 15 residues.